This T cell receptor (beta chain) was recorded in a study of early T cells in non-severe SARS-CoV-2 infection. Study context: Unsorted whole-blood RNA was sequenced in bulk, leaving chains unpaired.

The table lists this clonotype with a few counts. Its antigen remains unknown. Unique molecular identifier tags were affixed to discrete cDNA molecules. Using its own MiXCR run on the 5' RACE reads, TCRdb lists one record per CDR3 protein. The data contain about 48,000 distinct CDR3 sequences, 6% to 8% of them singletons. Overall study findings and caveats: VDJdb matching favored anti-spike CD8 responses, missing private and CD4 specificities.

This CDR3 region has 14 residues. Germline assignment: CDR1 SGHTA and CDR2 FQGNSA. Trimming removed 2 bases from V and 2 bases from J, with 10 bases in between. Sequenced input: whole blood. This rearrangement joins TRBV7-2 to TRBJ2-7; unclear D gene. The clonotype comes from an adult who was a healthcare worker with PCR-confirmed SARS-CoV-2 infection or an uninfected control (not recorded which). CDR3 in amino acids: CASSLKGFAYEQYF. CDR3 coding DNA: TGTGCCAGCAGCTTAAAGGGTTTTGCCTACGAGCAGTACTTC. Complete variable domain (other parts from reference TRBV7-2 and TRBJ2-7): GAGVSQSPSNKVTEKGKDVELRCDPISGHTALYWYRQSLGQGLEFLIYFQGNSAPDKSGLPSDRFSAERTGGSVSTLTIQRTQQEDSAVYLCASSLKGFAYEQYFGPGTRLTVT.